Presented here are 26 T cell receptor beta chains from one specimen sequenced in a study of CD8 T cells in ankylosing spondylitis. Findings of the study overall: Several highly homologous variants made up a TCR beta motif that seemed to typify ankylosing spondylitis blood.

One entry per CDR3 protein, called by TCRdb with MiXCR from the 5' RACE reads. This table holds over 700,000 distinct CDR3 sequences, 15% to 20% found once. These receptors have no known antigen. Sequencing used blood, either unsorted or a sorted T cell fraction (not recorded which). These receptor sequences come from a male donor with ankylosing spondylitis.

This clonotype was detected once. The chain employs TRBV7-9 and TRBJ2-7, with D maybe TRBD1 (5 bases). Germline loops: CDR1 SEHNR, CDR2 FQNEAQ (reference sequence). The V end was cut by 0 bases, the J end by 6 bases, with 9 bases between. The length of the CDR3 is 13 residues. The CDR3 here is CASSLAQGAEQYF. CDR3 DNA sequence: TGTGCCAGCAGCTTAGCGCAAGGGGCCGAGCAGTACTTC.

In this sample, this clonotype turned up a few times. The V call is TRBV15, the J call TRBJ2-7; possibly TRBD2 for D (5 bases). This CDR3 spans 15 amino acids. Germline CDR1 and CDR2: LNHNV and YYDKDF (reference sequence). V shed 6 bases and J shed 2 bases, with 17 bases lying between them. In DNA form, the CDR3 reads TGTGCCACCAGGGGTGGGGAGAACCCAACCTACGAGCAGTACTTC. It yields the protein CATRGGENPTYEQYF. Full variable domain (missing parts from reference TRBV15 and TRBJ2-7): DAMVIQNPRYQVTQFGKPVTLSCSQTLNHNVMYWYQQKSSQAPKLLFHYYDKDFNNEADTPDNFQSRRPNTSFCFLDIRSPGLGDTAMYLCATRGGENPTYEQYFGPGTRLTVT.

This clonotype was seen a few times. The CDR3: CASSYSDTYEQYF. For the CDR3, the DNA is TGTGCCAGCAGTTACTCGGACACCTACGAGCAGTACTTC. This sequence joins TRBV6-6 and TRBJ2-7; TRBD1 is a possible D gene (5 bases). CDR1 is MNHNY and CDR2 is SVGAGI in the germline V gene (reference sequence). CDR3 length equals 13 residues. Trimming pared 0 bases from V and 2 bases from J, leaving 5 bases between.

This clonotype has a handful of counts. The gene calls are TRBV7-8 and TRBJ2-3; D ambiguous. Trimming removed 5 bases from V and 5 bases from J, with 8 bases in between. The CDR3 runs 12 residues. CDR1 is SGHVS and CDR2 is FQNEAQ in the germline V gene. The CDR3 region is CASSPHVDTQYF. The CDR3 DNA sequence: TGTGCCAGCAGCCCTCACGTAGATACGCAGTATTTT. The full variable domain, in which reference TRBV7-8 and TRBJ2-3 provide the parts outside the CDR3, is GAGVSQSPRYKVAKRGQDVALRCDPISGHVSLFWYQQALGQGPEFLTYFQNEAQLDKSGLPSDRFFAERPEGSVSTLKIQRTQQEDSAVYLCASSPHVDTQYFGPGTRLTVL.

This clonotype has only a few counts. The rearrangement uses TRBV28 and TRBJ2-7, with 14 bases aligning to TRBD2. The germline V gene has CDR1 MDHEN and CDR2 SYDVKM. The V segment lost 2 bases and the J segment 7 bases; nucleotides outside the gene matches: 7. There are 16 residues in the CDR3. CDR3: CASSLRPGLAGAEQYF. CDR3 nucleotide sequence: TGTGCCAGCAGTTTACGACCGGGACTAGCGGGAGCGGAGCAGTACTTC.

This chain's CDR3 is CASTSDNYEQYF. CDR3 bases: TGTGCCAGCACCTCCGACAACTACGAGCAGTACTTC. The rearrangement uses TRBV21-1 and TRBJ2-7; the D call in the table, TRBD2, was not verified against the DNA. TRBV21-1 is a documented pseudogene. CDR3 size: 12 residues.

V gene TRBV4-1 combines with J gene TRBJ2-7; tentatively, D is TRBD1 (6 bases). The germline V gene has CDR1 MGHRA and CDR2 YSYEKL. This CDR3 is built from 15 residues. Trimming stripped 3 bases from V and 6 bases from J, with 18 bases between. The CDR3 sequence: CASSHLQGTSREQYF. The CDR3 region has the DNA TGCGCCAGCAGCCACCTACAGGGAACGTCACGCGAGCAGTACTTC.

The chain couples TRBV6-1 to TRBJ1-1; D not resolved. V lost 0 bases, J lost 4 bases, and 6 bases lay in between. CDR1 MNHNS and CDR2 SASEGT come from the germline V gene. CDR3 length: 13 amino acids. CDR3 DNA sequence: TGTGCCAGCAGTGAAGCTTACGGCACTGAAGCTTTCTTT. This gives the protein CASSEAYGTEAFF.

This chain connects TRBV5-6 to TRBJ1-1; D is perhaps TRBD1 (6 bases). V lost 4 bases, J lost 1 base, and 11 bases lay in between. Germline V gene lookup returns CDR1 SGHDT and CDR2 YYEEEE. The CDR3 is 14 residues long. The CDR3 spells CASSEGVGNTEAFF. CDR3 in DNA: TGTGCCAGCAGCGAGGGGGTCGGGAACACTGAAGCTTTCTTT.

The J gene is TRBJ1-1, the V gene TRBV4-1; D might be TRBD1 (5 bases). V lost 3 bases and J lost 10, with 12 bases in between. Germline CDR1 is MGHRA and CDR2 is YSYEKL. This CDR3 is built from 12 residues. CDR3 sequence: CASSQPRAGAFF. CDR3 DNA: TGCGCCAGCAGCCAGCCCAGGGCGGGAGCTTTCTTT.

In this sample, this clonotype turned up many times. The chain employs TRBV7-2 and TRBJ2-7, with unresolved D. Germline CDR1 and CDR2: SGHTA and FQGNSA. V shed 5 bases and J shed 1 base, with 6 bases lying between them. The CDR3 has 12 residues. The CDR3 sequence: CASSLTSYEQYF. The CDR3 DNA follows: TGTGCCAGCAGCCTCACTTCCTACGAGCAGTACTTC.

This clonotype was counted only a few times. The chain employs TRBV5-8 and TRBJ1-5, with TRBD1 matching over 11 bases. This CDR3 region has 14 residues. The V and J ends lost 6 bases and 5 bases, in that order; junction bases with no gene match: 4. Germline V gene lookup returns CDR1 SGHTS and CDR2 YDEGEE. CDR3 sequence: CASTRTGGYQPQHF. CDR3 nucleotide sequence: TGTGCCAGCACCCGGACAGGGGGCTATCAGCCCCAGCATTTT.

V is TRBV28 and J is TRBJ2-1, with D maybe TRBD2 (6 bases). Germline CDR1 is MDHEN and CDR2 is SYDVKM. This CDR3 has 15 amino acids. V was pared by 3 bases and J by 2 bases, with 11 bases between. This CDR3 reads CASSLSAGTYNEQFF. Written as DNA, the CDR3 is TGTGCCAGCAGTTTGTCGGCGGGAACCTACAATGAGCAGTTCTTC.

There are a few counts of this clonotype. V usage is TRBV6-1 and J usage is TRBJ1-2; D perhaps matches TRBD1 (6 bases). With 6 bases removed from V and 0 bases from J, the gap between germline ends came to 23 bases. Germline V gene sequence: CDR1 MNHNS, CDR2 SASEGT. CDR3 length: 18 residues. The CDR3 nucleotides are TGTGCCAGCAGCACCGAGGGGGGGAGAATCTCTTCTAACTATGGCTACACCTTC. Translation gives CASSTEGGRISSNYGYTF.

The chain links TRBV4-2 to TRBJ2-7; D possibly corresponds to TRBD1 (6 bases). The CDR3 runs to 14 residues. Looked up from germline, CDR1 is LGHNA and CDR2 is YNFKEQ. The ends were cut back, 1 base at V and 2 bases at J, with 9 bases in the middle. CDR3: CASSQGDNAYEQYF. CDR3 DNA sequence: TGTGCCAGCAGCCAAGGGGACAACGCCTACGAGCAGTACTTC.

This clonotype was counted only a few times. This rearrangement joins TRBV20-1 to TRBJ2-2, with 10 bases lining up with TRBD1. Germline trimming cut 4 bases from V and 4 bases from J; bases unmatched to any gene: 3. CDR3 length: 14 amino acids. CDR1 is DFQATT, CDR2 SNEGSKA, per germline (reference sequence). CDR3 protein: CSAIGQGGTGELFF. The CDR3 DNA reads TGCAGTGCTATTGGACAGGGGGGCACCGGGGAGCTGTTTTTT.

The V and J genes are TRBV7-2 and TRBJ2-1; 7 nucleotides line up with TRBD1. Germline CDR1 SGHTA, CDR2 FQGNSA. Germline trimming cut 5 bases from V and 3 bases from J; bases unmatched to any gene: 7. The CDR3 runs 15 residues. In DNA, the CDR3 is TGTGCCAGCAGCCCCCAGGGGGTGAACTACAATGAGCAGTTCTTC. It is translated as CASSPQGVNYNEQFF.

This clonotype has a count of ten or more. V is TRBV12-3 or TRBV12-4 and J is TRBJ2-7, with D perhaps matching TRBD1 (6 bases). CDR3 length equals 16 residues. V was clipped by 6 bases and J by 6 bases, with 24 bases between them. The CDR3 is CASSPQSHRASSEQYF. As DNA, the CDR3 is TGTGCCAGCAGCCCACAAAGCCACAGGGCCAGCTCCGAGCAGTACTTC.

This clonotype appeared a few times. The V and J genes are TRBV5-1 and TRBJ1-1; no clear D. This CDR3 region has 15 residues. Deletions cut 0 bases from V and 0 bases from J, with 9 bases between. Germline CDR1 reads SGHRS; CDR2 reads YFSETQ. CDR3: CASSLEGPLNTEAFF. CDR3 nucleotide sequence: TGCGCCAGCAGCTTGGAAGGCCCACTGAACACTGAAGCTTTCTTT.

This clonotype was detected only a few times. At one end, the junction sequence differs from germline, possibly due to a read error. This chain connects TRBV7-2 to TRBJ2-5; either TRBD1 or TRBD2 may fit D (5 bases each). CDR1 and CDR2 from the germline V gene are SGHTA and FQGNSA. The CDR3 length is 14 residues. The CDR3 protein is CASSIAGAGETQYF. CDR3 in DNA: TGTGCCAGCAGCATAGCCGGGGCAGGGGAGACCCAGTACTTC.

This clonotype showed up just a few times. The CDR3 reads CASSLGLVEQETQYF. In nucleotides, the CDR3 is TGTGCCAGCAGCTTGGGACTAGTTGAGCAAGAGACCCAGTACTTC. V and J are TRBV7-9 and TRBJ2-5; 8 bases match TRBD2. This CDR3 has 15 amino acids. Germline loops: CDR1 SEHNR, CDR2 FQNEAQ (reference sequence). Trimming removed 3 bases from V and 2 bases from J; junction bases left unmatched: 5.

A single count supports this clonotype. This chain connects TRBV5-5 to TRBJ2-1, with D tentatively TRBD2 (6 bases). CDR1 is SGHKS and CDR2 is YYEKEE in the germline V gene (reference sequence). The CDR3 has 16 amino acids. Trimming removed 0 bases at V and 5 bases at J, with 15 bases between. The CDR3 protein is CASSLARGSGHNEQFF. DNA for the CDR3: TGTGCCAGCAGCTTGGCGAGAGGTAGCGGCCACAATGAGCAGTTCTTC.

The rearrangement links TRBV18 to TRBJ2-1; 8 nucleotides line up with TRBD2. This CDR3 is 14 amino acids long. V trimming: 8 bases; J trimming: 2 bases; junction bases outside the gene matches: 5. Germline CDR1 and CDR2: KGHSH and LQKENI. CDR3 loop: CASTTSGTYNEQFF. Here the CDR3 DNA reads TGTGCCAGCACCACTAGCGGCACCTACAATGAGCAGTTCTTC.

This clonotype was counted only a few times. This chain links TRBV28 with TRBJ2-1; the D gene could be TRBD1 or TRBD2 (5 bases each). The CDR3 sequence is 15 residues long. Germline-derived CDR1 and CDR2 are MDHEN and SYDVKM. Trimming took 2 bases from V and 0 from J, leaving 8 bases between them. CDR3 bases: TGTGCCAGCAGTTTAGGGACGGCCTCCTACAATGAGCAGTTCTTC. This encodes CASSLGTASYNEQFF. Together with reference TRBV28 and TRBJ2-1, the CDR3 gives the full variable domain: DVKVTQSSRYLVKRTGEKVFLECVQDMDHENMFWYRQDPGLGLRLIYFSYDVKMKEKGDIPEGYSVSREKKERFSLILESASTNQTSMYLCASSLGTASYNEQFFGPGTRLTVL.

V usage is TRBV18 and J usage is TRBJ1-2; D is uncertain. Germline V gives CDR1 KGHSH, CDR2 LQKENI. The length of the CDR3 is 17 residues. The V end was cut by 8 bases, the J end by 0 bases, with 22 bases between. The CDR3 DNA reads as TGTGCCAGCCAACCGGAGGGCCGGAGCGGGCCTAACTATGGCTACACCTTC. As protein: CASQPEGRSGPNYGYTF.

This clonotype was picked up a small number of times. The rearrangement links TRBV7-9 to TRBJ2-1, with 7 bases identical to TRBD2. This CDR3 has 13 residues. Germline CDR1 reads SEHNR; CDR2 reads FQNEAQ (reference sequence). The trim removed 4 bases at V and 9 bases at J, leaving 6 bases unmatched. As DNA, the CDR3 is TGTGCCAGCAGCTCCCCACTAGCGATTGAGCAGTTCTTC. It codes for CASSSPLAIEQFF.